The present T cell receptor (beta chain) was sequenced within a study of PD-L1 blockade in urothelial cancer. Study overall: Male patients with bladder-origin urothelial cancer numbered about 90% of the roughly 30. Analyses were performed on blood at 3 weeks after treatment start (the second dose) and at 6 weeks. Peripheral blood specimens exhibited a median yield of roughly 140,000 T cells.

With 0 bases clipped from V and 4 bases from J, the junction kept 4 bases outside the gene matches. The V gene's germline CDR1 is SGHRS and CDR2 YFSETQ. This CDR3 comprises 14 residues. Assay: immunoSEQ multiplex PCR; the TCRdb copy retains only in-frame clones and omits some. The sample yields about 48,000 clones, 80% to 90% seen once. This clone occurred a few times. Sample time point: peripheral blood 6 weeks after treatment start. Pretreatment and on-treatment blood mononuclear cell samples were taken, totaling between 1 and 8 time points per patient. This TCR was recovered from a man in his sixties or seventies with urothelial cancer. The V call is TRBV5-1, the J call TRBJ2-7, with 7 nucleotides matching TRBD1. Material: PBMCs, obtained around atezolizumab (anti-PD-L1) treatment. Here the CDR3 reads CASSLETGPYEQYF. The DNA of the CDR3 is TGCGCCAGCAGCTTGGAGACAGGGCCATACGAGCAGTACTTC.